The entry below describes one T cell receptor beta chain. Its matching antigen is unknown. The sample has other DNA sequences that encode this CDR3 too. Unmatched junction bases numbered 12, after V lost 7 bases and J lost 2 bases. Germline V gene sequence: CDR1 SNHLY, CDR2 FYNNEI. The CDR3 is made up of 16 amino acids. The data stem from a study of cytomegalovirus exposure and HLA in healthy donors. For the study at large: Unique TCRs from HLA-typed donors, roughly 89 million of them, were held in an early data release.

Primers included in the PCR were 60 Vbeta and 13 Jbeta primers. Original handling: Approximately 10 million shared chains were among some 75 million unique TCR beta chains counted in a later analysis. Repertoires were generated with immunoSEQ multiplex PCR, while TCRdb's copy carries only in-frame clones and drops some. The V and J calls and clone size were taken over from that table, and D and trimming were inferred from the DNA. The table records hundreds of thousands of clones, around 83% of them present only once. Overall study findings and caveats: Earlier analysis found most TCR beta V segments productive about 90% or about 30% of the time.

The chain is built from TRBV2 and TRBJ2-3; 7 bases fit TRBD2. This clonotype originated in a girl aged 5-17 years in good health and CMV-seronegative. The sequenced sample was PBMCs. The CDR3 protein is CASKIRWGGYTDTQYF. The DNA for the CDR3 is TGTGCCAGCAAAATTCGGTGGGGGGGGTACACAGATACGCAGTATTTT.